Listed here are 22 T cell receptor beta chains from one sample, sequenced in a study of cytomegalovirus exposure and HLA in healthy donors. The PCR had 60 Vbeta and 13 Jbeta primers. Sequenced by immunoSEQ multiplex PCR; TCRdb stores in-frame clones only, minus some. The sample yields some 80,000 clones, roughly 9.1% seen once. Source material: PBMCs. These receptors were obtained from a man in his 60s in good health and CMV-seropositive.

This clone was counted between two and nine times. V usage is TRBV5-1 and J usage is TRBJ1-1, with TRBD1 matching 7 bases. Trimming at V came to 4 bases and at J to 3 bases, leaving 6 bases not matched to a gene. This CDR3 is built from 14 residues. Per germline, CDR1 SGHRS and CDR2 YFSETQ. CDR3 protein: CASSLGQSDTEAFF. CDR3 in DNA: TGCGCCAGCAGCCTGGGACAGTCGGACACTGAAGCTTTCTTT.

This clone was observed a few times. This chain uses TRBV28 with TRBJ1-2; no clear D gene. Trimming removed 6 bases from V and 8 bases from J, with 19 bases in between. This CDR3 region has 14 residues. CDR1 is MDHEN and CDR2 is SYDVKM in the germline V gene. CDR3 nucleotide sequence: TGTGCCAGCAGCCGAGATTATACAGATTCCGGCTACACCTTC. Translation gives CASSRDYTDSGYTF.

This sequence joins TRBV19 and TRBJ1-1; possibly TRBD1 for D (5 bases). The germline CDR1 and CDR2 sequences are LNHDA and SQIVND (reference sequence). This CDR3 contains 14 residues. The V and J ends lost 3 bases and 5 bases respectively, with 13 bases between them. The CDR3 loop is CASSIAGLTTEAFF. The CDR3 nucleotides are TGTGCCAGTAGTATTGCAGGGTTGACAACTGAAGCTTTCTTT.

This clone was seen a few times. The chain combines TRBV6-6 with TRBJ1-6; a possible D gene is TRBD1 (6 bases). Germline-derived CDR1 and CDR2 are MNHNY and SVGAGI (reference sequence). The CDR3 length is 15 residues. V gave up 6 bases and J gave up 11 bases, with 20 bases separating them. The CDR3, as DNA: TGTGCCAGCAGCTCACAGGGATCTACCAACCCACCCCTCCACTTT. Encoded protein: CASSSQGSTNPPLHF.

The sample holds a few counts of this clone. The V gene is TRBV5-1, the J gene TRBJ1-1; D remains unclear. V was cut by 0 bases and J by 2 bases, with 11 bases left in between. The CDR3 covers 15 residues. Germline V gene data show CDR1 as SGHRS and CDR2 as YFSETQ. CDR3 DNA: TGCGCCAGCAGCTTGGCCGTCGGCGGTAACACTGAAGCTTTCTTT. Translating gives CASSLAVGGNTEAFF.

This chain joins TRBV10-3 and TRBJ2-5; possible D gene TRBD1, 5 bases. V shed 4 bases and J shed 0 bases, with 9 bases lying between them. The CDR3 spans 14 residues. CDR1 ENHRY and CDR2 SYGVKD come from the germline V gene. CDR3 DNA sequence: TGTGCCATCAGTGCTCCAGGGTACCAAGAGACCCAGTACTTC. Translation gives CAISAPGYQETQYF.

This clone has more than one count but fewer than ten. The final CDR3 position lacks the conserved phenylalanine or tryptophan, pointing to a likely read error. The CDR3 region is CASSIFHLSGGGLAEAFV. Here the CDR3 DNA reads TGTGCCAGTAGTATTTTTCACTTGAGTGGGGGCGGTCTCGCTGAAGCTTTCGTT. The chain recombines TRBV19 with TRBJ1-1; tentative D call: TRBD1 (6 bases). The V end lost 3 bases, the J end lost 6 bases, and 26 bases lay between the germline ends. CDR1 and CDR2 from the germline V gene are LNHDA and SQIVND (reference sequence). The CDR3 consists of 18 residues.

This clone has more than one count but fewer than ten. The rearrangement uses TRBV7-2 and TRBJ1-5; the match to TRBD1 covers 9 bases. After removal of 3 bases from V and 1 base from J, the junction contained 10 bases not matched to a gene. The CDR3 extends over 18 amino acids. Germline V gene sequence: CDR1 SGHTA, CDR2 FQGNSA. CDR3 in amino acids: CASSLQRPGQGSNQPQHF. The CDR3 DNA follows: TGTGCCAGCAGCTTGCAGCGACCGGGACAGGGAAGCAATCAGCCCCAGCATTTT.

This clone was found a few times. The rearrangement uses TRBV5-6 and TRBJ2-5; D might be TRBD2 (6 bases). V was clipped by 5 bases and J by 7 bases, with 18 bases between them. The CDR3 spans 14 residues. From germline, CDR1 is SGHDT and CDR2 YYEEEE. The CDR3 region is CASRFLGGIGTQYF. For the CDR3, the DNA is TGTGCCAGCAGGTTTCTTGGGGGGATCGGGACCCAGTACTTC.

The chain employs TRBV6-6 and TRBJ2-7; no clear D gene. V dropped 2 bases and J dropped 5 bases, with 16 bases sitting between them. This CDR3 has 15 amino acids. Germline V gene sequence: CDR1 MNHNY, CDR2 SVGAGI (reference sequence). CDR3 in DNA: TGTGCCAGCAGTTACGAGAGTAATTTGTTCCACGAGCAGTACTTC. Protein product: CASSYESNLFHEQYF.

There are a few counts of this clone. The V gene is TRBV5-4, the J gene TRBJ2-7; no definite D call. In germline, CDR1 is SGHNT, CDR2 YYREEE (reference sequence). This CDR3 spans 13 amino acids. Trimming stripped 1 base from V and 4 bases from J, with 9 bases between. The CDR3 sequence: CASSLWAGYEQYV. The CDR3, as DNA: TGTGCCAGCAGCTTGTGGGCAGGTTACGAGCAGTACGTC.

The gene calls are TRBV4-1 and TRBJ1-6, with 7 bases identical to TRBD1. The CDR3 loop spans 16 amino acids. J gave up 7 bases and V 1 base, and 7 bases lay outside the gene matches. Germline V gene lookup returns CDR1 MGHRA and CDR2 YSYEKL. The CDR3 protein is CASSQGQGVGNSPLHF. The CDR3 region has the DNA TGCGCCAGCAGCCAAGGACAGGGTGTGGGGAATTCACCCCTCCACTTT.

The rearrangement joins TRBV6-5 to TRBJ1-4; D may be TRBD1 (6 bases). V was pared by 0 bases and J by 6 bases, with 11 bases between. Germline V gene data show CDR1 as MNHEY and CDR2 as SVGAGI. This CDR3 is 15 amino acids long. CDR3 residues: CASSYSQGSHEKLFF. The CDR3 DNA sequence: TGTGCCAGCAGTTACTCTCAGGGGAGCCATGAAAAACTGTTTTTT.

The table lists this clone with a count of one. This chain links TRBV15 with TRBJ2-3; 8 nucleotides line up with TRBD2. The J segment lost 8 bases and the V segment lost 2 bases, leaving 9 bases of the junction unmatched. CDR3 size: 15 residues. Per the germline V gene, CDR1 is LNHNV and CDR2 is YYDKDF (reference sequence). The CDR3 DNA sequence: TGTGCCACCAGCAGAACTAGCGGTACTCAGGGTACGCAGTATTTT. Encoded protein: CATSRTSGTQGTQYF.

This clone has just a few counts. The chain uses TRBV5-1 and TRBJ2-1, with D maybe TRBD2 (7 bases). CDR1 is SGHRS and CDR2 is YFSETQ in the germline V gene. Trimming stripped 6 bases from V and 0 bases from J, with 13 bases between. The CDR3 totals 15 residues. This CDR3 reads CASTRGGSSYNEQFF. The CDR3 DNA is TGCGCCAGCACCAGGGGCGGGAGCTCCTACAATGAGCAGTTCTTC.

The J gene is TRBJ1-1, the V gene TRBV30; TRBD1 agrees at 8 bases. The trim removed 4 bases at V and 1 base at J, leaving 8 bases unmatched. The CDR3 is made up of 15 amino acids. Germline values: CDR1 GTSNPN, CDR2 SVGIG (reference sequence). CDR3 DNA sequence: TGTGCCTGGACCCGGACAGGGTGGAAGAACACTGAAGCTTTCTTT. Translation: CAWTRTGWKNTEAFF.

This sequence joins TRBV5-1 and TRBJ1-2; 9 nucleotides align to TRBD1. The V segment lost 4 bases and the J segment 6 bases; nucleotides outside the gene matches: 7. This CDR3 has 14 residues. CDR1 and CDR2 from the germline V gene are SGHRS and YFSETQ. The CDR3 sequence is CASSPRDRVDGYTF. DNA of the CDR3: TGCGCCAGCAGCCCTCGGGACAGGGTCGATGGCTACACCTTC.

On this clone: A read error is likely, as this CDR3 ends without the conserved phenylalanine or tryptophan. The genes are TRBV19 and TRBJ1-1; D uncertain. The V gene lost 5 bases and the J gene lost 10 bases, with 17 bases spanning the gap. Germline values: CDR1 LNHDA, CDR2 SQIVND (reference sequence). The CDR3 spans 13 residues. In DNA, the CDR3 is TGTGCCAGTAGTCTTTCCCTAGACTTATCAGCTTTCGTT. Residues: CASSLSLDLSAFV.

The V and J genes are TRBV2 and TRBJ1-5; TRBD1 might be the D (6 bases). The V and J ends lost 1 base and 5 bases respectively, with 12 bases between them. Germline assignment: CDR1 SNHLY and CDR2 FYNNEI. The CDR3 has 15 amino acids. The CDR3 loop is CASSEGVQGDQPQHF. CDR3 coding DNA: TGTGCCAGCAGTGAAGGGGTACAGGGAGATCAGCCCCAGCATTTT.

This clone was detected only a few times. V usage is TRBV21-1 and J usage is TRBJ1-2; TRBD1 reflects the table's D call only, with no check against the DNA. TRBV21-1 is a known pseudogene. The CDR3 totals 15 residues. The CDR3 DNA reads TGTGCCAGCAGCAACAAAGACAGGGTTCCCTATGGCTACACCTTC. Residues: CASSNKDRVPYGYTF.

The gene calls are TRBV15 and TRBJ2-5, with 9 bases identical to TRBD2. The CDR3 runs 13 residues. V dropped 8 bases and J dropped 5; count of bases not matched to a gene: 6. Germline V lookup: CDR1 LNHNV, CDR2 YYDKDF (reference sequence). In DNA form, the CDR3 reads TGTGCCACCGGGACTAGCCCAGCGGAGACCCAGTACTTC. Residues: CATGTSPAETQYF.

In this sample, this clone turned up a few times. J is TRBJ2-5 and V is TRBV7-2; TRBD1 agrees at 9 bases. The junction had 13 bases not matched to a gene; V was cut back by 5 bases and J by 9 bases. The CDR3 extends over 15 amino acids. Germline CDR1 reads SGHTA; CDR2 reads FQGNSA. The CDR3, as DNA: TGTGCCAGCAGCCCCCGATTGACAGGGGGGAAGGCCCAGTACTTC. Translation: CASSPRLTGGKAQYF.